The 15 T cell receptor beta chains given below trace back to one sample, sequenced in a study of blood T cell repertoires in COVID-19. Measured with immunoSEQ multiplex PCR; TCRdb has only the in-frame clones, and not every one. The data contain a few hundred thousand clones, roughly 83% of them singletons. Sequencing used peripheral blood. These receptors were collected from a woman aged 45-65 years with acute or convalescent COVID-19.

The chain is built from TRBV18 and TRBJ2-7; D unclear. The CDR3 covers 13 residues. Trimming left V 2 bases short and J 6 bases short, with 11 bases between. The germline V gene encodes CDR1 KGHSH and CDR2 LQKENI. CDR3: CASSPGQAPEQYF. In DNA form, the CDR3 reads TGTGCCAGCTCACCAGGGCAGGCGCCCGAGCAGTACTTC.

The chain uses TRBV9 and TRBJ2-1; D gene ambiguous. The CDR3 contains 14 residues. V was cut by 1 base and J by 5 bases, with 10 bases left in between. Germline V gives CDR1 SGDLS, CDR2 YYNGEE. The CDR3 spells CASSVTGANNEQFF. CDR3 sequence (DNA): TGTGCCAGCAGCGTAACCGGAGCAAACAATGAGCAGTTCTTC. Based on the CDR3 plus reference TRBV9 and TRBJ2-1, the full variable domain is DSGVTQTPKHLITATGQRVTLRCSPRSGDLSVYWYQQSLDQGLQFLIQYYNGEERAKGNILERFSAQQFPDLHSELNLSSLELGDSALYFCASSVTGANNEQFFGPGTRLTVL.

In DNA form, the CDR3 reads TGCGCCAGCAGCCAAACCCCGGGACAGGAGCAGTTCTTC. It specifies CASSQTPGQEQFF. The genes are TRBV4-3 and TRBJ2-1; 7 positions agree with TRBD1. V shed 2 bases, J shed 10 bases, and the junction held 5 bases outside the gene matches. This CDR3 comprises 13 residues. Germline assignment: CDR1 LGHNA and CDR2 YSLEER.

V usage is TRBV5-6 and J usage is TRBJ2-7; TRBD2 matches 7 bases. Germline CDR1 is SGHDT and CDR2 is YYEEEE. V dropped 2 bases and J dropped 2; count of bases not matched to a gene: 4. The CDR3 covers 14 residues. The CDR3 sequence is CASSFTSATYEQYF. DNA for the CDR3: TGTGCCAGCAGCTTCACTAGCGCGACCTACGAGCAGTACTTC.

The chain joins TRBV4-1 to TRBJ2-1; D is possibly TRBD2 (6 bases). CDR1 is MGHRA, CDR2 YSYEKL, per germline. This CDR3 is built from 17 residues. The ends were cut back, 2 bases at V and 8 bases at J, with 22 bases in the middle. The CDR3 loop is CASSQTPGGLQSHEQFF. The CDR3 bases are TGCGCCAGCAGCCAAACCCCTGGAGGGCTTCAATCCCATGAGCAGTTCTTC.

The chain has TRBV15 and TRBJ1-1; perhaps TRBD1 as D (6 bases). Between the trimmed V and J ends, which lost 5 bases and 12 bases, there was a span of 22 bases. Germline assignment: CDR1 LNHNV and CDR2 YYDKDF (reference sequence). This CDR3 has 14 amino acids. CDR3 region: CATSSRSGGAGTFF. Written as DNA, the CDR3 is TGTGCCACCAGCTCCCGTTCGGGGGGCGCGGGAACTTTCTTT.

The genes are TRBV30 and TRBJ2-5, with TRBD2 as a possible D gene (6 bases). CDR3 length: 14 amino acids. V lost 3 bases and J 4 bases, leaving 15 bases between the germline ends. CDR1 is GTSNPN and CDR2 is SVGIG in the germline V gene (reference sequence). In DNA, the CDR3 is TGTGCCTGGAGCGCAACTGGGCGGGGAGAGACCCAGTACTTC. It is translated as CAWSATGRGETQYF.

The V gene is TRBV6-2 or TRBV6-3, the J gene TRBJ1-4; no reliable D call. The ends were cut back, 6 bases at V and 8 bases at J, with 22 bases in the middle. This CDR3 is 16 amino acids long. Germline loops: CDR1 MNHEY, CDR2 SVGEGT. CDR3 sequence reads: CASSPPRAREAEKLFF. For the CDR3, the DNA is TGTGCCAGCAGCCCCCCCCGGGCGCGGGAAGCGGAAAAACTGTTTTTT.

This sequence joins TRBV30 and TRBJ1-4, with D possibly being TRBD1 (6 bases). Per germline, CDR1 GTSNPN and CDR2 SVGIG (reference sequence). V lost 6 bases to trimming and J lost 1 base, with 9 bases between them. This CDR3 is 13 amino acids long. The CDR3 spells CACSTGTNEKLFF. The CDR3 nucleotides read TGTGCCTGCTCGACAGGAACTAATGAAAAACTGTTTTTT.

In nucleotides, the CDR3 is TGTGCCACGGGTCTCCCCTCCTACGAGCAGTACTTC. Amino acid sequence: CATGLPSYEQYF. V gene TRBV28 combines with J gene TRBJ2-7; D gene ambiguous. V dropped 10 bases and J dropped 0 bases, with 10 bases sitting between them. Germline V CDR1 and CDR2: MDHEN, SYDVKM. The CDR3 is 12 residues long. Filled out from reference TRBV28 and TRBJ2-7, the complete variable domain reads DVKVTQSSRYLVKRTGEKVFLECVQDMDHENMFWYRQDPGLGLRLIYFSYDVKMKEKGDIPEGYSVSREKKERFSLILESASTNQTSMYLCATGLPSYEQYFGPGTRLTVT.

V usage is TRBV5-1 and J usage is TRBJ2-1; the D gene is possibly TRBD2 (6 bases). Germline CDR1 is SGHRS and CDR2 is YFSETQ. The CDR3 has 16 residues. The V end lost 1 base, the J end lost 0 bases, and 11 bases lay between the germline ends. This CDR3 is CASSLWGRSSYNEQFF. CDR3 nucleotide sequence: TGCGCCAGCAGCTTGTGGGGGAGGTCCTCCTACAATGAGCAGTTCTTC. The whole variable domain, filled in from reference TRBV5-1 and TRBJ2-1, reads KAGVTQTPRYLIKTRGQQVTLSCSPISGHRSVSWYQQTPGQGLQFLFEYFSETQRNKGNFPGRFSGRQFSNSRSEMNVSTLELGDSALYLCASSLWGRSSYNEQFFGPGTRLTVL.

The chain links TRBV2 to TRBJ2-1; the match to TRBD2 covers 9 bases. Trimming at V came to 10 bases and at J to 5 bases, leaving 6 bases not matched to a gene. Germline assignment: CDR1 SNHLY and CDR2 FYNNEI. This CDR3 has 13 amino acids. The CDR3 coding sequence is TGTGCCACTCTAGCGGGGAACCACAATGAGCAGTTCTTC. It is translated as CATLAGNHNEQFF.

This sequence joins TRBV5-1 and TRBJ1-1, with D possibly matching TRBD1 (6 bases). Per the germline V gene, CDR1 is SGHRS and CDR2 is YFSETQ. The CDR3 extends over 15 amino acids. The V and J ends lost 4 bases and 6 bases respectively, with 19 bases between them. The CDR3 loop reads CASSRRGAKIAEAFF. CDR3 nucleotide sequence: TGCGCCAGCAGCCGACGGGGGGCTAAGATCGCTGAAGCTTTCTTT.

The V gene is TRBV19, the J gene TRBJ1-5; D ambiguous. Germline V gene sequence: CDR1 LNHDA, CDR2 SQIVND (reference sequence). This CDR3 has 14 amino acids. V shed 8 bases and J shed 2 bases, with 13 bases lying between them. CDR3 in amino acids: CASREVSGNQPQHF. CDR3 in DNA: TGTGCCAGTCGGGAAGTAAGTGGCAATCAGCCCCAGCATTTT.

V is TRBV4-3 and J is TRBJ2-1, with D unclear. V was trimmed by 1 base and J by 8 bases, leaving 12 bases between them. In germline, CDR1 is LGHNA, CDR2 YSLEER. The CDR3 is made up of 14 amino acids. The CDR3 reads CASSQGISTDEQFF. The CDR3 region has the DNA TGCGCCAGCAGCCAAGGTATTAGTACCGATGAGCAGTTCTTC.